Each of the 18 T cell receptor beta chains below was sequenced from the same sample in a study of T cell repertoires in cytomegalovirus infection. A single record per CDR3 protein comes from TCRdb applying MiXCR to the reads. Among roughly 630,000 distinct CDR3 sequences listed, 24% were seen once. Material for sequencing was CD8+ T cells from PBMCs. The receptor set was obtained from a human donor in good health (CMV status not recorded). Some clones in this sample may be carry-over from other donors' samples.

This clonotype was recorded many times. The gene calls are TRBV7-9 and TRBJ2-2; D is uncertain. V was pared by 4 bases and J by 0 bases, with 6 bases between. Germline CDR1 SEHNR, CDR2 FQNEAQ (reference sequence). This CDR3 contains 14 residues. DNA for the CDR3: TGTGCCAGCAGCTGGGTCCCGAACACCGGGGAGCTGTTTTTT. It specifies CASSWVPNTGELFF. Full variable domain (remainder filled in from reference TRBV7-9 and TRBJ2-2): DTGVSQNPRHKITKRGQNVTFRCDPISEHNRLYWYRQTLGQGPEFLTYFQNEAQLEKSRLLSDRFSAERPKGSFSTLEIQRTEQGDSAMYLCASSWVPNTGELFFGEGSRLTVL.

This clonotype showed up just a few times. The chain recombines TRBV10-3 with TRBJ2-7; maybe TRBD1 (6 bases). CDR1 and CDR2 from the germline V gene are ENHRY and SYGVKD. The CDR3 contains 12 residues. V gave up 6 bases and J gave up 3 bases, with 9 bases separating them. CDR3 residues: CAIRQGDYEQYF. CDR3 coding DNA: TGTGCCATCAGACAGGGTGACTACGAGCAGTACTTC.

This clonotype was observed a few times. CDR3 sequence: CSARGGLSGTVDTQYF. The CDR3 nucleotides read TGCAGTGCTAGGGGTGGACTAAGCGGGACTGTAGATACGCAGTATTTT. V usage is TRBV20-1 and J usage is TRBJ2-3, with 7 nucleotides matching TRBD2. This CDR3 comprises 16 residues. Unmatched junction bases numbered 14, after V lost 3 bases and J lost 5 bases. CDR1 is DFQATT and CDR2 is SNEGSKA in the germline V gene (reference sequence).

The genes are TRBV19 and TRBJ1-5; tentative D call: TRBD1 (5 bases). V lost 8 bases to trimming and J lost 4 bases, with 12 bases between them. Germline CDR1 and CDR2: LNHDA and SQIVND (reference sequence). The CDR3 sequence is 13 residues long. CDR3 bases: TGTGCCAGTTCCGGGACGAGAAATCAGCCCCAGCATTTT. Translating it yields CASSGTRNQPQHF.

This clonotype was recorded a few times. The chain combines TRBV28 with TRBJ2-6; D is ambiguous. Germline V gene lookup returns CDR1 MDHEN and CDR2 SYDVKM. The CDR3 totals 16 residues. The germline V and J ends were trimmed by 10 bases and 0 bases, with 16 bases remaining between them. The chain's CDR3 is CATHGLEDSGANVLTF. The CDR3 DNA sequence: TGTGCCACGCACGGGTTAGAAGACTCTGGGGCCAACGTCCTGACTTTC. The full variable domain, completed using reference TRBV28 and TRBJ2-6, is DVKVTQSSRYLVKRTGEKVFLECVQDMDHENMFWYRQDPGLGLRLIYFSYDVKMKEKGDIPEGYSVSREKKERFSLILESASTNQTSMYLCATHGLEDSGANVLTFGAGSRLTVL.

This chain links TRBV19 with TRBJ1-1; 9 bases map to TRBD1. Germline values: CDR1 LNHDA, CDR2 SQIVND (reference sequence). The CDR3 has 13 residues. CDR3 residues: CVTSQQGATEAFF. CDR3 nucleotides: TGTGTCACTTCTCAACAGGGGGCTACTGAAGCTTTCTTT.

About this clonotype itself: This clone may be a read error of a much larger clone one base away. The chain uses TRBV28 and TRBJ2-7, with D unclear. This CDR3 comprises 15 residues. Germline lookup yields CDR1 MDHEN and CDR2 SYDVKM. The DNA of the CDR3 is TGTGCCAGCAATACCCCCCGGCGCGGATCCTACGAGCGGTACGTC. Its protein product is CASNTPRRGSYERYV.

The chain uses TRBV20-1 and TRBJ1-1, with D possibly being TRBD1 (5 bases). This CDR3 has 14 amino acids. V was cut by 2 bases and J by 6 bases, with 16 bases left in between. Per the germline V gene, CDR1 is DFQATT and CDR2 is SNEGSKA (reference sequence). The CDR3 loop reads CSARLTPGGAEAFF. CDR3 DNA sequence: TGCAGTGCTAGATTGACCCCAGGAGGGGCTGAAGCTTTCTTT.

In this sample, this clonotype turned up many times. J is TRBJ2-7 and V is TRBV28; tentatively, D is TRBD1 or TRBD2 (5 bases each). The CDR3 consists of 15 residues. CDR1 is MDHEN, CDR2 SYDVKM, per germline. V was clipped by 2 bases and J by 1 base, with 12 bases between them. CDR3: CASSLQRGISYEQYF. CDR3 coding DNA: TGTGCCAGCAGTTTACAACGGGGCATATCCTACGAGCAGTACTTC.

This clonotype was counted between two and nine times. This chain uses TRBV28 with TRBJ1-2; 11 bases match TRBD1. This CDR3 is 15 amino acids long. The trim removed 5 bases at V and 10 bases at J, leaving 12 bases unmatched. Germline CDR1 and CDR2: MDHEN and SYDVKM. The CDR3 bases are TGTGCCAGCAGTAACCGGGACAGGGGGTTAGAAGACTACACCTTC. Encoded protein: CASSNRDRGLEDYTF.

Here the CDR3 reads CASSQDTNEQFF. DNA for the CDR3: TGCGCCAGCAGCCAAGATACCAATGAGCAGTTCTTC. The chain carries TRBV4-1 and TRBJ2-1; no definite D call. The germline CDR1 and CDR2 sequences are MGHRA and YSYEKL. This CDR3 has 12 amino acids. Trimming shortened V by 0 bases and J by 6 bases, and 3 bases separated the two germline ends.

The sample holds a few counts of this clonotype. In DNA form, the CDR3 reads TGTGCCAGCAGTAACAGGGGGCCTAATGGCTACACCTTC. Encoded protein: CASSNRGPNGYTF. The chain combines TRBV28 with TRBJ1-2; 9 bases fit TRBD1. This CDR3 contains 13 residues. Per germline, CDR1 MDHEN and CDR2 SYDVKM. Unmatched junction bases numbered 4, after V lost 5 bases and J lost 6 bases.

CDR3 amino acids: CASSHSVAGGQSSYEQYF. The CDR3 nucleotides are TGTGCCAGCAGTCATTCTGTCGCGGGGGGCCAGAGCTCCTACGAGCAGTACTTC. The chain is built from TRBV5-5 and TRBJ2-7; 8 positions match TRBD2. V gave up 5 bases and J gave up 0 bases; unmatched junction bases: 16. Germline-derived CDR1 and CDR2 are SGHKS and YYEKEE (reference sequence). The length of the CDR3 is 18 residues.

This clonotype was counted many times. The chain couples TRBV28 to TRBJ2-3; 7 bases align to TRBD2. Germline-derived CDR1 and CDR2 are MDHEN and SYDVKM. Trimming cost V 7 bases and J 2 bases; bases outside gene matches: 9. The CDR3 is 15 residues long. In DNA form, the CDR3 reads TGTGCCAGCACTCTAGCCGGGACTACCACAGATACGCAGTATTTT. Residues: CASTLAGTTTDTQYF. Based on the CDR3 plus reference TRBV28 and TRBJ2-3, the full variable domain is DVKVTQSSRYLVKRTGEKVFLECVQDMDHENMFWYRQDPGLGLRLIYFSYDVKMKEKGDIPEGYSVSREKKERFSLILESASTNQTSMYLCASTLAGTTTDTQYFGPGTRLTVL.

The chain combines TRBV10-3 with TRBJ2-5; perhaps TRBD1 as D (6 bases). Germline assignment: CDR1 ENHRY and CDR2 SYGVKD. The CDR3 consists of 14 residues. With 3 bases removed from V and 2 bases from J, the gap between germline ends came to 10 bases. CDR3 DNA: TGTGCCATCAGTGACTGGGGACATCAAGAGACCCAGTACTTC. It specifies CAISDWGHQETQYF.

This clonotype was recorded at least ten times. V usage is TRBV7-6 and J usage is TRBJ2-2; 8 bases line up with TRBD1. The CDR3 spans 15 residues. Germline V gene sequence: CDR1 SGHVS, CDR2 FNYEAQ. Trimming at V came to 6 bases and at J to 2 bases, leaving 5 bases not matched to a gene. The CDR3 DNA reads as TGTGCCAGCAGGCCGACAGGGGAAAACACCGGGGAGCTGTTTTTT. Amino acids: CASRPTGENTGELFF. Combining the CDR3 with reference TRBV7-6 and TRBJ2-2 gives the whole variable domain GAGVSQSPRYKVTKRGQDVALRCDPISGHVSLYWYRQALGQGPEFLTYFNYEAQQDKSGLPNDRFSAERPEGSISTLTIQRTEQRDSAMYRCASRPTGENTGELFFGEGSRLTVL.

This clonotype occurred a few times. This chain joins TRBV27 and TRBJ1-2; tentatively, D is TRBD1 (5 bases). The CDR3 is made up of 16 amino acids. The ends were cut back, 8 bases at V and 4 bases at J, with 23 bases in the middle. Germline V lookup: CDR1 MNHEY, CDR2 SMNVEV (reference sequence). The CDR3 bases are TGTGCCAGCTACTCCGGGACGCCGCTCCTCGTCTATGGCTACACCTTC. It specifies CASYSGTPLLVYGYTF.

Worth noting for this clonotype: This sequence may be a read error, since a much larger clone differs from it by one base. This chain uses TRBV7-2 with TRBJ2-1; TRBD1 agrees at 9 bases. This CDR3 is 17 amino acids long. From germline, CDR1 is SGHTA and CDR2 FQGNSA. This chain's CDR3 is CVSSIRSEDRGHNEQFF. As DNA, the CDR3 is TGTGTCAGCAGCATCAGATCAGAGGACAGGGGCCACAATGAGCAGTTCTTC.